The rows below give T cell receptor beta chains drawn from one sample of a study of blood T cell repertoires in COVID-19. Generated by immunoSEQ multiplex PCR, the TCRdb table keeps only in-frame clones and is missing some. The sample shows 150,000 to 200,000 clones, approximately 85% of them seen only once. Sequencing was performed on peripheral blood. The receptors here all came from a man aged 60 to 69 who had recovered from COVID-19. CDR3s leave out the opening cysteine and the closing phenylalanine or tryptophan.

TRBV5-1	TRBJ2-7	ASSPQVGGGAYEQY
TRBV11-2	TRBJ2-2	ASSGVGTGDTGELF
TRBV13	TRBJ1-2	ATTLPGVGYGYT
TRBV7-8	TRBJ2-1	ASSSRLAGGQFSYNEQF
TRBV12-5	TRBJ2-2	ASGRDRASNTGELF
TRBV24-1	TRBJ2-5	ATSDPGEETQY
TRBV6-1	TRBJ1-4	ASRLTGSTNEKLF
TRBV7-2	TRBJ1-2	ASSLDSFGQGYGYT
TRBV27	TRBJ1-2	ASPQGTYGYT
TRBV30	TRBJ1-1	ARRTGGNTEAF
TRBV5-6	TRBJ1-5	ASSSKDRLAQPQH
TRBV7-8	TRBJ2-3	ASSPATWADTQY
TRBV10-3	TRBJ1-4	AISESAGRSATNEKLF
TRBV19	TRBJ1-1	ASSNQGLTEAF
TRBV24-1	TRBJ2-2	ATSEGGGAAGELF
TRBV19	TRBJ2-3	ASSIRDAGTDTQY
TRBV18	TRBJ2-3	ASSPSNSTDTQY
TRBV4-1	TRBJ1-1	ASSQRDRAAEAF
TRBV7-3	TRBJ2-1	ASSLTGGIYNEQF
TRBV6-1	TRBJ2-1	ASSELAGVRNEQF
TRBV6-6	TRBJ1-2	ASREGQGNGYT
TRBV5-6	TRBJ1-4	ASSGLIGDQGEKLF
TRBV7-2	TRBJ2-7	ASSSPETGRYEQY
TRBV5-1	TRBJ2-7	ASSLDGTTGFHEQY
TRBV4-3	TRBJ1-6	ASSQGMGRNPLALH
TRBV5-1	TRBJ2-3	ASSLGFRTGNTDTQY
TRBV5-5	TRBJ2-5	ASAGGGTGAETQY
TRBV24-1	TRBJ1-5	ATSKGGVNSNQPQH
TRBV7-2	TRBJ1-5	ASSFGSGGQPQH
TRBV7-3	TRBJ2-5	ASSHTGGAGTQY
TRBV29-1	TRBJ1-1	SVGTGAGGTEAF
TRBV27	TRBJ2-7	ASSSAIGTVGEQY
TRBV29-1	TRBJ1-2	SGGTGNYGYT
TRBV7-2	TRBJ1-4	ASTSPGEKGEKLF
TRBV7-2	TRBJ2-3	ASSLALGPADTQY
TRBV5-1	TRBJ1-6	ASSLGDRDNSPLH
TRBV3-1/TRBV3-2	TRBJ1-5	ASSQTGNQPQH
TRBV24-1	TRBJ2-1	ATSDGRQLNEQF
TRBV6-5	TRBJ1-5	ASSSIQGRNQPQH
TRBV5-1	TRBJ2-2	ASSPRGTSGTGELF
TRBV24-1	TRBJ1-2	ATSDLTGWGYT
TRBV7-9	TRBJ2-5	ASSLYGGVGETQY
TRBV5-6	TRBJ2-5	ASSETGRAEETQY
TRBV3-1/TRBV3-2	TRBJ2-1	ASSRRLAGHSYNEQF
TRBV7-9	TRBJ2-3	ASSLSGSDTQY
TRBV11-2	TRBJ2-7	ASSGRQGHEQY
TRBV15	TRBJ2-7	ATSPELSSYEQY
TRBV5-1	TRBJ2-5	ASTQPGNQETQY
TRBV4-3	TRBJ2-5	ASSQGGEVQETQY
TRBV5-1	TRBJ1-5	ASRTTGNQPQH
TRBV5-8	TRBJ1-1	ASSFDGTGGRNTEAF
TRBV19	TRBJ1-5	ASSMDQGNSNQPQH
TRBV29-1	TRBJ1-2	SVATGDPYYGYT
TRBV21-1	TRBJ2-5	ASSKAQDRETQETQY